The clone carrying this T cell receptor beta chain has just a few counts. This sample was included in a study of blood T cell repertoires in COVID-19. Looking at the study overall: From T cells, B-cell-depleted T cells, or PBMCs came the material, which was cDNA or gDNA.

Original processing methods: Using reference gene primer amplification, nucleated cell counts were estimated. Some clones are missing from TCRdb's copy, which holds only in-frame ones; the method was immunoSEQ multiplex PCR. V, J and clone size derive from that table, while D and trimming were established from the DNA sequence. The sample records 230,000 or so clones, 75% to 90% being singletons. Deletions cut 0 bases from V and 12 bases from J, with 16 bases between. CDR1 is SGHRS, CDR2 YFSETQ, per germline. This CDR3 comprises 14 residues. J is TRBJ1-5 and V is TRBV5-1; D is unresolved. Sequenced sample: peripheral blood. This clonotype was sampled from a human donor in a cohort sampled during active COVID-19. The CDR3 loop reads CASSLAGSVWDQHF. CDR3 bases: TGCGCCAGCAGCTTGGCCGGGAGTGTCTGGGACCAGCATTTT.